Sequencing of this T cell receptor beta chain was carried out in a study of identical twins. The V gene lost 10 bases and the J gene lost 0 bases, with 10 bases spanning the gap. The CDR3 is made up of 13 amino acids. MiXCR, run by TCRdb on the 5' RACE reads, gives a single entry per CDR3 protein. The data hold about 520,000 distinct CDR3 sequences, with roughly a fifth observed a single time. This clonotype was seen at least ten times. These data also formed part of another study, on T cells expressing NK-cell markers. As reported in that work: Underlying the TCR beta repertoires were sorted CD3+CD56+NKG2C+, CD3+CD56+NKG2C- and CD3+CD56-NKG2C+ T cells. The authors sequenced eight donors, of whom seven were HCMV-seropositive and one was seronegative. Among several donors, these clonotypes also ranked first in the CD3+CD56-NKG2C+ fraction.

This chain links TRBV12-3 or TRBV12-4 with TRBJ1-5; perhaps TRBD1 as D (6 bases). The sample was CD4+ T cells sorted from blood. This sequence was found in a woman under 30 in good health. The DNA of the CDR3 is TGTGCCACCAACAGGGATAGCAATCAGCCCCAGCATTTT. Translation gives CATNRDSNQPQHF.